This passage covers 19 T cell receptor beta chains from one sample sequenced in a study of cytomegalovirus exposure and HLA in healthy donors. Repertoires were generated with immunoSEQ multiplex PCR, while TCRdb's copy carries only in-frame clones and drops some. The sample has 120,000 or so clones, 89% seen once; the top ten hold about 1.1%. The sequenced material came from PBMCs. These receptors all stem from a woman between 18 and 30 years old in good health and CMV-seronegative.

The chain combines TRBV27 with TRBJ2-1, with 8 bases identical to TRBD1. The V gene end was trimmed by 6 bases and the J gene end by 3 bases; junction bases not matched to a gene: 4. The CDR3 runs 14 residues. Per the germline V gene, CDR1 is MNHEY and CDR2 is SMNVEV (reference sequence). The CDR3 region has the DNA TGTGCCAGCAGACAGGGGGAGGACTACAATGAGCAGTTCTTC. Translated: CASRQGEDYNEQFF.

The CDR3 spells CASSEPPGAAGRHNEQFF. As DNA, the CDR3 is TGTGCCAGCAGTGAGCCTCCCGGGGCGGCGGGACGGCACAATGAGCAGTTCTTC. This chain uses TRBV6-4 with TRBJ2-1; tentative D call: TRBD2 (6 bases). The ends were cut back, 3 bases at V and 5 bases at J, with 23 bases in the middle. This CDR3 region has 18 residues. Germline V CDR1 and CDR2: MRHNA, SNTAGT.

This clone was observed a handful of times. CDR3 protein: CASSESAGGYGYTF. The CDR3 coding sequence is TGCGCCAGCAGTGAGTCGGCAGGGGGCTATGGCTACACCTTC. The chain carries TRBV10-1 and TRBJ1-2; TRBD1 aligns across 7 bases. CDR1 is WNHNN, CDR2 SYGVQD, per germline (reference sequence). V shed 0 bases, J shed 4 bases, and the junction held 2 bases outside the gene matches. The CDR3 runs to 14 residues.

The genes are TRBV5-1 and TRBJ2-2; possibly TRBD1 for D (5 bases). Germline assignment: CDR1 SGHRS and CDR2 YFSETQ. The V gene lost 3 bases and the J gene lost 8 bases, with 8 bases spanning the gap. This CDR3 is built from 12 residues. The CDR3: CASSSRAGELFF. The CDR3 DNA sequence: TGCGCCAGCAGCTCCAGGGCTGGGGAGCTGTTTTTT. The full variable domain, in which reference TRBV5-1 and TRBJ2-2 provide the parts outside the CDR3, is KAGVTQTPRYLIKTRGQQVTLSCSPISGHRSVSWYQQTPGQGLQFLFEYFSETQRNKGNFPGRFSGRQFSNSRSEMNVSTLELGDSALYLCASSSRAGELFFGEGSRLTVL.

This clone was counted only a few times. The chain has TRBV2 and TRBJ2-7, with a tentative D call TRBD1 (7 bases). Germline V gives CDR1 SNHLY, CDR2 FYNNEI. The CDR3 length is 13 residues. V lost 6 bases, J lost 6 bases, and 15 bases lay in between. CDR3 in DNA: TGTGCCAGCAGGGGTCGACAGGGAGGCGAGCAGTACGTC. This translates into CASRGRQGGEQYV.

This clone was counted a single time. Compared with germline, one end of the junction differs, possibly owing to a read error. This rearrangement joins TRBV5-1 to TRBJ1-1, with D unresolved. CDR1 is SGHRS and CDR2 is YFSETQ in the germline V gene. CDR3 length equals 15 residues. DNA of the CDR3: TGCGCCAGCAGCTTGGATGGAGTCCTGAACATTGAAGCTTTCTTT. Its protein product is CASSLDGVLNIEAFF.

This rearrangement joins TRBV9 to TRBJ2-5; 7 bases are a match to TRBD1. V was pared by 4 bases and J by 7 bases, with 10 bases of the junction left unmatched. Per the germline V gene, CDR1 is SGDLS and CDR2 is YYNGEE. CDR3 length equals 14 residues. The CDR3 region is CASSPGQALGTQYF. CDR3 bases: TGTGCCAGCAGCCCCGGACAGGCTCTGGGGACCCAGTACTTC.

The J gene is TRBJ1-1, the V gene TRBV2; unclear D gene. Germline V gene data show CDR1 as SNHLY and CDR2 as FYNNEI. V was cut by 3 bases and J by 1 base, with 6 bases left in between. This CDR3 region has 13 residues. CDR3 nucleotides: TGTGCCAGCAGTGAGGGAGGGAACACTGAAGCTTTCTTT. The encoded protein is CASSEGGNTEAFF.

The chain has TRBV11-3 and TRBJ2-1; the match to TRBD1 covers 7 bases. After removal of 4 bases from V and 7 bases from J, the junction contained 7 bases not matched to a gene. This CDR3 spans 14 amino acids. Per germline, CDR1 SGHNT and CDR2 YENEEA. CDR3 nucleotide sequence: TGTGCCAGCAGCTCGTCACAGGGGCGAAATGAGCAGTTCTTC. It yields the protein CASSSSQGRNEQFF. The full variable domain, rest sourced from reference TRBV11-3 and TRBJ2-1, is EAGVVQSPRYKIIEKKQPVAFWCNPISGHNTLYWYLQNLGQGPELLIRYENEEAVDDSQLPKDRFSAERLKGVDSTLKIQPAELGDSAVYLCASSSSQGRNEQFFGPGTRLTVL.

CDR3 protein: CASSEYRDNNSPLHF. CDR3 DNA: TGTGCCAGCAGTGAATATCGGGACAATAATTCACCCCTCCACTTT. J is TRBJ1-6 and V is TRBV25-1; possibly TRBD1 for D (6 bases). Germline V CDR1 and CDR2: MGHDK, SYGVNS. V lost 0 bases, J lost 5 bases, and 8 bases lay in between. The CDR3 is made up of 15 amino acids.

Comment on this clone: This specimen includes other DNA sequences encoding the same CDR3. V gene TRBV11-2 combines with J gene TRBJ1-3; no definite D call. Germline loops: CDR1 SGHAT, CDR2 FQNNGV. The V gene lost 1 base and the J gene lost 3 bases, with 10 bases spanning the gap. This CDR3 has 15 amino acids. DNA for the CDR3: TGTGCCAGCAGCTTAGCTCTCGGCGGTGGAAACACCATATATTTT. The encoded protein is CASSLALGGGNTIYF.

The rearrangement uses TRBV28 and TRBJ2-2; 7 positions match TRBD2. Germline V gene sequence: CDR1 MDHEN, CDR2 SYDVKM. CDR3 size: 12 residues. J was trimmed by 11 bases and V by 8 bases; bases with no gene match: 8. The CDR3 bases are TGTGCCAGCTCGGGGGGTGATGGTGAGCTGTTTTTT. It encodes CASSGGDGELFF.

The rearrangement uses TRBV2 and TRBJ1-1; TRBD1 aligns across 7 bases. The CDR3 runs 13 residues. Germline trimming cut 9 bases from V and 6 bases from J; bases unmatched to any gene: 10. CDR1 SNHLY and CDR2 FYNNEI come from the germline V gene. For the CDR3, the DNA is TGTGCCAGAACGGAACAGGGGAAGGCTGAAGCTTTCTTT. It is translated as CARTEQGKAEAFF.

V usage is TRBV13 and J usage is TRBJ1-3, with TRBD1 identical over 9 bases. The germline V gene has CDR1 PRHDT and CDR2 FYEKMQ (reference sequence). The CDR3 loop spans 16 amino acids. The V gene end was trimmed by 1 base and the J gene end by 1 base; junction bases not matched to a gene: 2. CDR3 protein: CASSLEGTGSGNTIYF. The CDR3 bases are TGTGCCAGCAGCTTAGAAGGGACAGGGTCTGGAAACACCATATATTTT.

The rearrangement links TRBV4-2 to TRBJ2-7, with TRBD2 matching 12 bases. CDR3 length: 16 residues. V lost 0 bases, J lost 6 bases, and 6 bases stayed unmatched. Germline V gene lookup returns CDR1 LGHNA and CDR2 YNFKEQ. The CDR3 nucleotides read TGTGCCAGCAGCCAAGACCTAGCGGGAGGGCCGGGCGAGCAGTACTTC. Translating gives CASSQDLAGGPGEQYF.

The genes are TRBV5-5 and TRBJ2-7, with TRBD2 as a possible D gene (5 bases). CDR3 length equals 11 residues. The V and J ends lost 0 bases and 10 bases respectively, with 8 bases between them. The germline gives CDR1 SGHKS, CDR2 YYEKEE (reference sequence). CDR3 sequence (DNA): TGTGCCAGCAGCTTGGGAGGGATACAGTACTTC. Protein: CASSLGGIQYF.

The V call is TRBV10-1, the J call TRBJ2-7; possible D gene TRBD2, 6 bases. CDR1 and CDR2 (germline): WNHNN, SYGVQD (reference sequence). CDR3 length equals 15 residues. V was trimmed by 3 bases and J by 0 bases, leaving 12 bases between them. CDR3 amino acids: CASSETDGSSYEQYF. The CDR3, as DNA: TGCGCCAGCAGTGAAACGGACGGGAGCTCCTACGAGCAGTACTTC.

The chain carries TRBV6-5 and TRBJ1-1; TRBD1 matches 9 bases. Germline CDR1 and CDR2: MNHEY and SVGAGI. The CDR3 extends over 16 amino acids. J lost 5 bases, V lost 3 bases, and 10 bases had no gene match. CDR3 loop: CASSYGTGGLGTEAFF. CDR3 DNA sequence: TGTGCCAGCAGTTATGGCACAGGGGGCCTGGGGACTGAAGCTTTCTTT.

The chain links TRBV9 to TRBJ2-3; weak D call: TRBD2 (5 bases). CDR3 length: 16 residues. V lost 2 bases and J lost 4, with 17 bases in between. Germline CDR1 SGDLS, CDR2 YYNGEE. The DNA for the CDR3 is TGTGCCAGCAGCGTTGGGCTTACTAGGGCCCCAGATACGCAGTATTTT. This translates into CASSVGLTRAPDTQYF.